This T cell receptor beta chain was identified during a study of T-cell memory formation after mild COVID-19 (dated by TCRdb to about 2021). The study in broad terms: Most TCR sequence clusters were specific to one of the two donors. Two young, previously healthy adult volunteers, one female and one male, were included in the cohort. In two donors, T-cell clones that expanded and contracted after mild COVID-19 were tracked by sequencing TCRalpha and TCRbeta repertoires over time. What the research found in general, with its limitations: The second-wave clones that peaked on day 37 were not confirmed to be SARS-CoV-2 specific. Contracting CD4+ clones were found mainly in CM and EM memory subsets, while CD8+ clones were enriched in EMRA. Some responding clones were found in pre-infection memory, which suggests that pre-existing cross-reactive memory T cells took part in the SARS-CoV-2 response. Clones that contracted from day 15 to 85 showed balanced CD4/CD8 phenotypes, whereas a second wave of clones that expanded from day 15 to 37 leaned towards CD4+. The study included only two mild cases, and larger cohorts that include severe cases with pre-infection samples were judged to be necessary.

Ficoll-Paque density gradient centrifugation was the method used to isolate PBMCs. TCRdb shows the sequencer as Illumina NovaSeq 6000. Using 5'RACE with constant-segment primers, TCRalpha and TCRbeta cDNA libraries were constructed, with sample barcodes and unique molecular identifiers added in the process. Trizol reagent was used to extract RNA from every sample. Libraries were amplified in two PCR steps, with a second sample barcode and Illumina TruSeq adapters added in the second step. The libraries were sequenced on an Illumina NovaSeq using 2 x 150 bp paired-end reads. Per the original workflow: The reads were demultiplexed and collapsed into UMI-guided consensus sequences using migec v1.2.7. With mixcr v2.1.11, UMI consensuses were aligned to TRA and TRB V and J templates and assembled into clonotypes. A clonotype was counted as expanded or contracted only when both edgeR and NoisET called the clonotype significant, with the noise models trained on biological replicates. For edgeR calls, a false discovery rate-adjusted p below 0.01 and a log2 fold-change threshold of 1 were applied. As an exploratory analysis of dynamics, max-normalized trajectories of the 1000 most abundant clonotypes were examined with PCA combined with hierarchical clustering. Separately sequenced CD4+ and CD8+ repertoires were used to assign the CD4 or CD8 phenotype of responding clones. TCRdb applied fastp at Q25 and MiXCR to the public reads, then kept only in-frame beta chains. Rows merge per CDR3 protein into single entries with the most common DNA and genes. TCRdb, rather than the study authors, made the V and J calls. This sample gives some 450,000 distinct CDR3 sequences in total; 15% to 25% of them show up just once. Of the sample, 7.5% to 9.5% falls within the top ten clones.

From the cysteine up to the phenylalanine, the CDR3 has a length of 14 residues. The retained sequence is limited to the CDR3, 42 bases, with the frame set at the first base. The germline V gene (reference sequence) supplies CDR1 DFQATT and CDR2 SNEGSKA. Here V drops 4 bases and J drops 4 bases, and the junction holds 5 bases not matched to any gene. This clonotype came up a few times. Its recognized antigen is unknown. Per-nucleotide qualities are absent, and no much larger clonotype sits a single base away. The chain employs TRBV20-1 and TRBJ2-3, and 10 bases in between align with TRBD2. This TCR was recovered from an adult woman who had mild COVID-19 (a few samples of this study predate the infection). The sample titles of this study are shuffled in the database, so cell type and time point are left out; the donor was told from shared clones. Sequencing input: PBMCs or a T cell subset sorted from them (not recorded which). This receptor has the CDR3 CSAKAGGGADTQYF. The bases are TGCAGTGCTAAAGCGGGAGGGGGTGCAGATACGCAGTATTTT.